The clone carrying this T cell receptor (beta chain) has ten or more counts. TCR beta CDR3 regions were amplified from RNA. A first-round RT-PCR of the TCR CDR3 used the HTBI primer set. TCRdb passed the multiplex PCR reads through MiXCR, listing each CDR3 protein once. The table records approximately 720,000 distinct CDR3 sequences, around a sixth of them present only once. The sample originates from a study of T cells in Graves' hyperthyroidism and ophthalmopathy. The CDR3 loop spans 12 amino acids. The V end was cut by 5 bases, the J end by 5 bases, with 12 bases between. The germline gives CDR1 DFQATT, CDR2 SNEGSKA (reference sequence).

The origin of this receptor is a woman between 50 and 59 years old with Graves' hyperthyroidism that later progressed to Graves' ophthalmopathy. The chain couples TRBV20-1 to TRBJ2-5; D is ambiguous. Sequencing used blood. CDR3 residues: CSAPLGLETQYF. Here the CDR3 DNA reads TGCAGTGCTCCACTTGGGCTGGAGACCCAGTACTTC.